This T cell receptor beta chain stems from a study of PD-1 blockade in classical Hodgkin lymphoma. Overall study results and limits: Whatever underlies the repertoire differences (possibly disease activity or prior therapy) remains undefined.

Assay used: immunoSEQ multiplex PCR; TCRdb lists only in-frame clones, some missing. The data hold roughly 70,000 clones, with 70% to 80% observed a single time. This clone has only one observation. As yet, its antigen is unknown. No patient escaped relapse after autologous stem cell transplantation, and brentuximab vedotin exposure varied. CDR3 length: 14 residues. The V end lost 2 bases, the J end lost 6 bases, and 10 bases lay between the germline ends. Germline CDR1 is MDHEN and CDR2 is SYDVKM. The receptor was derived from a human donor with classical Hodgkin lymphoma. V usage is TRBV28 and J usage is TRBJ1-4; D may be TRBD1 (5 bases). The sequencing used peripheral blood mononuclear cells (PBMCs), collected before the second cycle of nivolumab. CDR3 protein: CASSLGQGDEKLFF. The CDR3 bases are TGTGCCAGCAGTTTAGGGCAGGGAGATGAAAAACTGTTTTTT.